This TCR beta chain was obtained from a study of cytomegalovirus exposure and HLA in healthy donors. This clone was counted between two and nine times. 13 Jbeta primers and 60 Vbeta primers were used for the PCR. Measured with immunoSEQ multiplex PCR; TCRdb has only the in-frame clones, and not every one. The sample contains roughly 180,000 clones, 84% of which appear only once. V lost 0 bases, J lost 1 base, and 6 bases lay in between. CDR1 and CDR2 (germline): MNHNY, SVGAGI (reference sequence). There are 14 residues in the CDR3. The sequencing sample was made of PBMCs. This chain connects TRBV6-6 to TRBJ1-1; D is ambiguous. This TCR was sampled from a man aged 30-40 years in good health and CMV-seronegative. CDR3 DNA: TGTGCCAGCAGTTACTCGGGCAAGAACACTGAAGCTTTCTTT. Residues: CASSYSGKNTEAFF.